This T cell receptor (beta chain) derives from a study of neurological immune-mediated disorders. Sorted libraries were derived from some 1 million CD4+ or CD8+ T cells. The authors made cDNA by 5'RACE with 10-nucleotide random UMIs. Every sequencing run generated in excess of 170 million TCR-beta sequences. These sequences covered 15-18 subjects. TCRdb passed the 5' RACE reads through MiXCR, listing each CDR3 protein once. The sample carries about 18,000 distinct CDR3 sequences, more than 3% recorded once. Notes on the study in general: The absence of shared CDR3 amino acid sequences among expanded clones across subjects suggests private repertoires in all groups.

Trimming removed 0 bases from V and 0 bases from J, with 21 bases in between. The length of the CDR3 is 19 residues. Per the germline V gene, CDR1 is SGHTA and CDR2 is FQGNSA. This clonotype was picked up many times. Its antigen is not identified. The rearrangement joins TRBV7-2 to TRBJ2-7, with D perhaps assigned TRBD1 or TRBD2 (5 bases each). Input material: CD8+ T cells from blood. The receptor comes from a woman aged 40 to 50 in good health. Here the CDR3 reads CASSLARGTLIPSSYEQYF. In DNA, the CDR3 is TGTGCCAGCAGCTTAGCGCGAGGGACCCTTATACCTAGCTCCTACGAGCAGTACTTC.